The T cell receptor beta chain described here comes from a study of T cell repertoires in cytomegalovirus infection. On the study more broadly: An indication of both CMV infection and matching HLA type came from public TCR beta signatures.

Regarding this clonotype: Its target is not known. A read error may account for a junction end that differs from germline.

Germline V gives CDR1 MGHDK, CDR2 SYGVNS. The CDR3 covers 13 residues. TCRdb used MiXCR to reprocess the reads, holding one entry per CDR3 protein. The repertoire consists of 86,000 or so distinct CDR3 sequences, with more than 20% occurring once and the leading ten covering roughly 50%. Sequencing was performed on CD8+ T cells from cultured PBMCs, taken from culture after CMV antigen stimulation. The sequence was collected from a human donor in good health (CMV status not recorded). Some clones in this sample may be carry-over from other donors' samples. The chain combines TRBV25-1 with TRBJ2-1; possibly TRBD1 for D (5 bases). The J call may not be correct, given that the DNA end is closer to TRBJ2-7. CDR3 sequence reads: CARRLSGPNEQYF. In nucleotides, the CDR3 is TGTGCCCGCAGACTCTCAGGGCCGAATGAGCAGTACTTC.